One sample yielded the 8 T cell receptor beta chains listed below, sequenced in a study of blood T cells in healthy people across ages. A second PCR of roughly 6 to 12 cycles used a sample-barcoded 5' primer and a J-beta primer mix. TCRdb re-derived calls from the 5' RACE reads in MiXCR, one entry per CDR3 protein. Found here are some 1.6 million distinct CDR3 sequences, around 35% of them singletons; the top ten hold around 10%. Sequenced input: blood. The origin of the receptors is a woman aged 30 to 39 in good health.

V is TRBV9 and J is TRBJ2-7; 8 nucleotides line up with TRBD2. J gave up 4 bases and V 3 bases, and 9 bases lay outside the gene matches. The CDR3 has 15 amino acids. The germline V gene has CDR1 SGDLS and CDR2 YYNGEE. CDR3 DNA sequence: TGTGCCAGCAGCGCAGGCAGCGGGGGAGGTTACGAGCAGTACGTC. Amino acids: CASSAGSGGGYEQYV.

The table lists this clonotype with a few counts. This chain joins TRBV6-5 and TRBJ2-3; D might be TRBD2 (5 bases). The length of the CDR3 is 16 residues. Germline V gene sequence: CDR1 MNHEY, CDR2 SVGAGI. Deletions cut 0 bases from V and 4 bases from J, with 14 bases between. Here the CDR3 DNA reads TGTGCCAGCAGTTACTCGATTAGCGCTCAGGCAGATACGCAGTATTTT. Translating it yields CASSYSISAQADTQYF.

This clonotype was seen ten or more times. The chain has TRBV6-5 and TRBJ2-7; D might be TRBD1 or TRBD2, each matching 5 bases. The CDR3 sequence is 14 residues long. The ends were cut back, 0 bases at V and 2 bases at J, with 8 bases in the middle. Per germline, CDR1 MNHEY and CDR2 SVGAGI. The CDR3 region is CASSYSRGPYEQYF. Here the CDR3 DNA reads TGTGCCAGCAGTTACTCGAGGGGCCCCTACGAGCAGTACTTC.

This clonotype was counted at least ten times. The rearrangement joins TRBV27 to TRBJ2-1, with TRBD2 matching over 9 bases. Germline V gene data show CDR1 as MNHEY and CDR2 as SMNVEV (reference sequence). After removal of 4 bases from V and 3 bases from J, the junction contained 1 base not matched to a gene. CDR3 size: 14 residues. DNA for the CDR3: TGTGCCAGCAGTTATAGCGGGGGCTACAATGAGCAGTTCTTC. Translated, it gives CASSYSGGYNEQFF.

The sample holds a few counts of this clonotype. The rearrangement links TRBV12-5 to TRBJ2-1, with 9 bases lining up with TRBD2. The V gene end was trimmed by 1 base and the J gene end by 7 bases; junction bases not matched to a gene: 8. There are 16 residues in the CDR3. The V gene's germline CDR1 is LGHNT and CDR2 FRNRAP. DNA of the CDR3: TGTGCTAGTGGTTTGGGATTAGCGGGAGTAGTTAATGAGCAGTTCTTC. Translating gives CASGLGLAGVVNEQFF.

This clonotype has more than one count but fewer than ten. V gene TRBV12-3 or TRBV12-4 combines with J gene TRBJ2-1; D might be TRBD1 (5 bases). Deletions cut 6 bases from V and 7 bases from J, with 13 bases between. The length of the CDR3 is 13 residues. The CDR3 here is CASSSDSPNEQFF. CDR3 bases: TGTGCCAGCAGCTCAGACAGCCCAAATGAGCAGTTCTTC.

This rearrangement joins TRBV6-1 to TRBJ2-2; either TRBD1 or TRBD2 may supply D (6 bases each). V was pared by 2 bases and J by 6 bases, with 16 bases between. From germline, CDR1 is MNHNS and CDR2 SASEGT. This CDR3 region has 16 residues. The CDR3 DNA follows: TGTGCCAGCAGTGAAAAGGGGGGTCCGACACCCGGGGAGCTGTTTTTT. Its translation is CASSEKGGPTPGELFF.

The CDR3 reads CASSPWGTRKNEQFF. The CDR3 DNA reads as TGTGCCAGCAGTCCTTGGGGGACTAGGAAGAATGAGCAGTTCTTC. J is TRBJ2-1 and V is TRBV27; 8 nucleotides align to TRBD2. CDR1 MNHEY and CDR2 SMNVEV come from the germline V gene (reference sequence). The J segment lost 7 bases and the V segment lost 5 bases, leaving 10 bases of the junction unmatched. The CDR3 is 15 amino acids.